This entry is about one T cell receptor (beta chain). Its antigen is not identified. The data were taken from a study of cytomegalovirus exposure and HLA in healthy donors. Broader study findings: In a later analysis, the majority of CMV-associated beta chains seemingly showed HLA restriction.

The germline V and J ends were trimmed by 6 bases and 6 bases, with 12 bases remaining between them. The CDR3 runs to 13 residues. Per the germline V gene, CDR1 is MNHEY and CDR2 is SVGAGI. The PCR employed 60 Vbeta primers together with 13 Jbeta primers. Clones were sequenced by immunoSEQ multiplex PCR, and TCRdb holds only the in-frame ones, with some missing. The sample records 120,000 to 150,000 clones, nearly 80% being singletons. V and J are TRBV6-5 and TRBJ1-5, with D perhaps TRBD1 (6 bases). This clonotype originated in a man aged 35 to 55 in good health and CMV-seropositive. Sequenced input: PBMCs. CDR3: CASSWGQSQPQHF. CDR3 in DNA: TGTGCCAGCAGCTGGGGGCAATCTCAGCCCCAGCATTTT.